This T cell receptor beta chain was sequenced for a study of blood T cell repertoires in COVID-19. Study information: There were acute and convalescent COVID-19 samples, and they came from the United States, Italy and Spain. PBMCs, B-cell-depleted T cells, or T cells were the source of the cDNA or gDNA that made up the material.

Trimming left V 4 bases short and J 7 bases short, with 14 bases between. The CDR3 loop spans 13 amino acids. As handled by the study authors: Estimation of nucleated cell counts was performed using reference gene primer amplification. Some clones are missing from TCRdb's copy, which holds only in-frame ones; the method was immunoSEQ multiplex PCR. V, J and clone size derive from that table, while D and trimming were established from the DNA sequence. There are over 100,000 clones in the sample; approximately 88% occur only once, and under 0.85% lies in the top ten. Sequencing was done on a sample of peripheral blood. The gene calls are TRBV12-3 or TRBV12-4 and TRBJ2-7; weak D call: TRBD2 (6 bases). The TCR was taken from a woman aged 65 to 85 with acute or convalescent COVID-19. CDR3 nucleotides: TGTGCCAGCAGTTGGAACGGGAGAGGAGAGCAGTACTTC. It yields the protein CASSWNGRGEQYF.